This T cell receptor beta chain comes out of a study of cytomegalovirus exposure and HLA in healthy donors. Whole-study results and caveats: The authors later linked a missense DCLRE1C variant to TCR beta V- and J-gene trimming. TCR association rates varied by HLA locus in a later analysis, with DRB1 highest and HLA-C lowest.

The J segment lost 3 bases and the V segment lost 6 bases, leaving 3 bases of the junction unmatched. CDR1 MDHEN and CDR2 SYDVKM come from the germline V gene. The CDR3 has 14 amino acids. A remark on this clone: Its antigen is currently unknown.

The PCR had 60 Vbeta and 13 Jbeta primers. In the study's own analysis: Later reanalysis found around 74 million unique TCR beta chains, 10 million to 14 million of them shared. Sequencing was performed with immunoSEQ multiplex PCR; in TCRdb, only in-frame clones are kept and a portion is missing. D and trimming come from the DNA, and the V and J calls and clone size come from that table. Found here are 100,000 to 150,000 clones, 83% of them singletons; the top ten hold approximately 20%. The rearrangement joins TRBV28 to TRBJ2-4; 9 positions match TRBD2. Sequencing was done on a sample of PBMCs. This receptor was obtained from a man aged 18 to 35 in good health and CMV-seropositive. CDR3 protein: CASRAGGSKNIQYF. The CDR3, as DNA: TGTGCCAGCAGGGCGGGGGGGAGCAAAAACATTCAGTACTTC.